A single sample is the source of the 2 T cell receptor beta chains below, sequenced in a study of T cells in Graves' hyperthyroidism and ophthalmopathy. The TCR beta CDR3 regions underwent amplification using RNA transcripts as the source. First-round RT-PCR targeting the TCR CDR3 was performed with the HTBI primer set. TCRdb fed the multiplex PCR reads into MiXCR, producing one record per CDR3 protein. The table records hundreds of thousands of distinct CDR3 sequences, 15% to 19% of them present only once. Sequencing used blood. The receptors here all came from a woman younger than 30 with Graves' hyperthyroidism.

This chain joins TRBV20-1 and TRBJ2-1; 9 nucleotides agree with TRBD2. In germline, CDR1 is DFQATT, CDR2 SNEGSKA (reference sequence). The trim removed 7 bases at V and 4 bases at J, leaving 8 bases unmatched. The length of the CDR3 is 14 residues. CDR3 amino acids: CSVRGGGGYNEQFF. For the CDR3, the DNA is TGCAGTGTAAGAGGCGGGGGGGGGTACAATGAGCAGTTCTTC.

This clonotype was seen a few times. The V and J genes are TRBV7-9 and TRBJ1-3; tentatively, D is TRBD1 (5 bases). Germline V gives CDR1 SEHNR, CDR2 FQNEAQ (reference sequence). The ends were cut back, 1 base at V and 1 base at J, with 11 bases in the middle. The length of the CDR3 is 16 residues. The CDR3 sequence: CASSLDYGASGNTIYF. DNA for the CDR3: TGTGCCAGCAGCTTAGATTATGGGGCTTCTGGAAACACCATATATTTT. Full variable domain (rest looked up from reference TRBV7-9 and TRBJ1-3): DTGVSQNPRHKITKRGQNVTFRCDPISEHNRLYWYRQTLGQGPEFLTYFQNEAQLEKSRLLSDRFSAERPKGSFSTLEIQRTEQGDSAMYLCASSLDYGASGNTIYFGEGSWLTVV.